The sequence of this T cell receptor beta chain was determined in a study of T cell responses to AZD1222 COVID-19 vaccine. Study-wide results and limits: Donors were mostly white British, more females; clonal diversity possibly underestimated. Every sample of the repertoires postdated the peak T cell response.

Profiled with immunoSEQ multiplex PCR; TCRdb holds only in-frame clones, not every one. The data show around 120,000 clones, with 70% to 90% seen just once and less than 2.5% held by the top ten. Note on this clone: Its antigen remains unidentified.

The CDR3 length is 21 residues. J gave up 2 bases and V 0 bases, and 18 bases lay outside the gene matches. The germline CDR1 and CDR2 sequences are MNHNS and SASEGT. The chain is built from TRBV6-1 and TRBJ1-1; 10 bases are a match to TRBD1. The starting material was peripheral blood, obtained 28 days after the second AZD1222 dose. This receptor was taken from an adult who received the AZD1222 COVID-19 vaccine. Here the CDR3 reads CASSEANKWGGQGSSNTEAFF. The CDR3 DNA follows: TGTGCCAGCAGTGAAGCGAACAAATGGGGGGGACAGGGGAGCAGTAACACTGAAGCTTTCTTT.